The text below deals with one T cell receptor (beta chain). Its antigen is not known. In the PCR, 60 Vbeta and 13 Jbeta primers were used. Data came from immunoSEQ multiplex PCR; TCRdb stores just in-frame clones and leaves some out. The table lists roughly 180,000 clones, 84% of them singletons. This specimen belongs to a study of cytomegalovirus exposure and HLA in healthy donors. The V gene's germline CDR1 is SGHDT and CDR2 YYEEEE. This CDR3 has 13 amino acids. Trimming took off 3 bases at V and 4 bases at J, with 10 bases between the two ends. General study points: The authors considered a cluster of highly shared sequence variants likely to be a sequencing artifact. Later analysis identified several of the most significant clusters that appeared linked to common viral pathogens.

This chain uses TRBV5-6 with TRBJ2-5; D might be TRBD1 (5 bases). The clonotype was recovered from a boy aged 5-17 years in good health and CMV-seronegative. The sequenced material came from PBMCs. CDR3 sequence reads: CASSSGQRETQYF. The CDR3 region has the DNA TGTGCCAGCAGCTCAGGACAAAGAGAGACCCAGTACTTC.